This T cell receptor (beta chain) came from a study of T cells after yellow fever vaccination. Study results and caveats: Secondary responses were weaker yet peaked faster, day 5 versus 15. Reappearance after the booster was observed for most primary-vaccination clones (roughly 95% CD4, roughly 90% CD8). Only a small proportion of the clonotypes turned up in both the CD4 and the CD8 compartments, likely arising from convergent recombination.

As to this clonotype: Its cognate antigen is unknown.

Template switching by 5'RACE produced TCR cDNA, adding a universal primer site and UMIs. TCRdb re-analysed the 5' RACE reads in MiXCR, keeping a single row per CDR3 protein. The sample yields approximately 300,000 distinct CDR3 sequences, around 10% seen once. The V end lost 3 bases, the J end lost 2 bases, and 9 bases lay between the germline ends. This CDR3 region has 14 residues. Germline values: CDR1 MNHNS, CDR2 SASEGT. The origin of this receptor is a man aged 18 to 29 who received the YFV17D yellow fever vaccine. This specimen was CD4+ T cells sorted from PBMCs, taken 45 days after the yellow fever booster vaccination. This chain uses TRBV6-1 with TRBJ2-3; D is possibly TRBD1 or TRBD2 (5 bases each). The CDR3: CASSDHGATDTQYF. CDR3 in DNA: TGTGCCAGCAGTGACCACGGGGCCACAGATACGCAGTATTTT.